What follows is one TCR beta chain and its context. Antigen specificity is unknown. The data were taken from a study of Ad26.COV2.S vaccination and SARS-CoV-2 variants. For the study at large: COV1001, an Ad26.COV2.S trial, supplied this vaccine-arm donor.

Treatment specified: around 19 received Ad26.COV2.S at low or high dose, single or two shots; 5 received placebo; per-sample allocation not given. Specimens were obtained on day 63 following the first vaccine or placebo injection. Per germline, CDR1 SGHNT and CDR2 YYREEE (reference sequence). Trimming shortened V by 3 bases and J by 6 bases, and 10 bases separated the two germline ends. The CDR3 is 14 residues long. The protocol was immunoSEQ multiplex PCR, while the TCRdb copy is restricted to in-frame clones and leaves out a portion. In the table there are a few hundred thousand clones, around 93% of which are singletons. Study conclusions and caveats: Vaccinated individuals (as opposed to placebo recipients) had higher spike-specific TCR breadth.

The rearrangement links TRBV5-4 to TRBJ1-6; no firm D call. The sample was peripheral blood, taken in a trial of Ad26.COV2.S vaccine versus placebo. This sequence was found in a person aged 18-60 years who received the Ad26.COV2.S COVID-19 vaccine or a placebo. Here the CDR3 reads CASSSQRSNSPLHF. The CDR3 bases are TGTGCCAGCAGCTCGCAGAGAAGTAATTCACCCCTCCACTTT. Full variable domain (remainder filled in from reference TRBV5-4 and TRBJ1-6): ETGVTQSPTHLIKTRGQQVTLRCSSQSGHNTVSWYQQALGQGPQFIFQYYREEENGRGNFPPRFSGLQFPNYSSELNVNALELDDSALYLCASSSQRSNSPLHFGNGTRLTVT.